These T cell receptor beta chains were read from a single sample in a study of vaccination effects on CD4 cells after COVID-19. Data came from immunoSEQ multiplex PCR; TCRdb stores just in-frame clones and leaves some out. The sample shows about 66,000 clones, 55% to 75% of them seen only once. These TCRs' antigens remain unknown. The source material was CD4+ T cells from PBMCs cultured without peptide, sampled before COVID-19 vaccination. Receptor source: a human donor who had a prior SARS-CoV-2 infection. Both conserved end residues are part of each CDR3. D genes are given only for firm matches. Clone size is shown for a subset of rows, as once, few, many or a class of expanded clone.

>TRBJ2-1|-|TRBV5-8|-
CASSLSPNRIDEQFF
TGTGCCAGCAGCTTGTCCCCGAATCGGATAGATGAGCAGTTCTTC
>TRBJ2-7|-|TRBV18|-
CASSPATDIEQYF
TGTGCCAGCTCACCAGCGACAGATATCGAGCAGTACTTC
>TRBJ2-1|-|TRBV4-3|TRBD2
CASSRLAGLGNEQFF
TGCGCCAGCAGTCGACTAGCGGGACTGGGTAATGAGCAGTTCTTC
>TRBJ2-4|-|TRBV5-4|-
CASSLAPSEGANIQYF
TGTGCCAGCAGCTTGGCCCCTTCAGAAGGGGCGAACATTCAGTACTTC
>TRBJ2-7|medium-sized|TRBV2|TRBD2
CASSGGLAGGQEQYF
TGTGCCAGCAGTGGTGGACTAGCGGGGGGGCAGGAGCAGTACTTC
>TRBJ1-4|-|TRBV7-8|-
CASSLGLNEKLFF
TGTGCCAGCAGCCTCGGACTTAATGAAAAACTGTTTTTT
>TRBJ1-4|-|TRBV30|-
CAWNKGTDEKLFF
TGTGCCTGGAATAAAGGGACGGACGAAAAACTGTTTTTT
>TRBJ2-4|-|TRBV6-2/TRBV6-3|-
CASSRIGGAKNIQYF
TGTGCCAGCAGCCGGATAGGGGGAGCCAAAAACATTCAGTACTTC
>TRBJ1-6|-|TRBV5-6|-
CASSQLQGYNSPLHF
TGTGCCAGCAGCCAGTTACAGGGTTATAATTCACCCCTCCACTTT
>TRBJ2-5|-|TRBV18|-
CASSPPRSKGGETQYF
TGTGCCAGCTCACCACCGCGGTCCAAGGGTGGAGAGACCCAGTACTTC